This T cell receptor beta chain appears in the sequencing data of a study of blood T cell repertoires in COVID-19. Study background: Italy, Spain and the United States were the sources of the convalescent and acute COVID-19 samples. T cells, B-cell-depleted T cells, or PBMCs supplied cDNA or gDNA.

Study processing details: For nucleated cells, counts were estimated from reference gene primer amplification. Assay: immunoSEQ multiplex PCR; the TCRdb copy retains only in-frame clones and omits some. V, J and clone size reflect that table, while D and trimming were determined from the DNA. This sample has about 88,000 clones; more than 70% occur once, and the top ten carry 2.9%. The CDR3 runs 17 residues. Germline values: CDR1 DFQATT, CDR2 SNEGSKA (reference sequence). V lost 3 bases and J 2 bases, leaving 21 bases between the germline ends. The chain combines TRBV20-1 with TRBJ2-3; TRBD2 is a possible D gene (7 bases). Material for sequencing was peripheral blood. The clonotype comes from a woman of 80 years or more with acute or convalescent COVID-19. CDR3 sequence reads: CSASIPGLGGPTDTQYF. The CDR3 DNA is TGCAGTGCTAGTATCCCCGGACTAGGGGGGCCCACAGATACGCAGTATTTT.